This TCR beta chain stems from a study of blood T cell repertoires in COVID-19. About the study: T cells, B-cell-depleted T cells, or PBMCs provided the cDNA or gDNA that served as material.

Profiling relied on immunoSEQ multiplex PCR, and the TCRdb table lists in-frame clones only, not all of them. This table holds 45,000 to 55,000 clones, approximately 90% found once. The V gene's germline CDR1 is SGHTS and CDR2 YDEGEE. CDR3 length: 15 amino acids. Unmatched junction bases numbered 2, after V lost 2 bases and J lost 3 bases. The specimen was peripheral blood. The sequence was obtained from an older man with acute or convalescent COVID-19. J is TRBJ2-1 and V is TRBV5-8, with 10 bases aligning to TRBD1. The CDR3 protein is CASSFGTGVYNEQFF. The CDR3 nucleotides read TGTGCCAGCAGCTTTGGGACAGGGGTCTACAATGAGCAGTTCTTC.